This is a list of T cell receptor beta chains from one sample in a study of cytomegalovirus exposure and HLA in healthy donors. The data were produced by immunoSEQ multiplex PCR, yet TCRdb's version contains in-frame clones alone and is incomplete. This table has 150,000 to 200,000 clones, roughly 85% appearing once. The sequenced sample consisted of PBMCs. The source is a man younger than 45 in good health and CMV-seropositive. The CDR3 runs from the conserved cysteine through the conserved F or W. The D gene is left open where the match is weak. Clone size is shown for a subset of rows, as once, few, many or a class of expanded clone.

D gene: TRBD1
V gene: TRBV11-3
J gene: TRBJ1-1
clone size: .
CDR3 protein: CASSLRTGVDTEAFF
CDR3 DNA: TGTGCCAGCAGCTTACGTACAGGGGTGGACACTGAAGCTTTCTTT

D gene: .
V gene: TRBV18
J gene: TRBJ1-2
clone size: .
CDR3 protein: CASSPLTWGSYGYTF
CDR3 DNA: TGTGCCAGCTCACCTCTCACGTGGGGCAGCTATGGCTACACCTTC

D gene: .
V gene: TRBV7-2
J gene: TRBJ2-1
clone size: .
CDR3 protein: CASSLDAGYPHNEQFF
CDR3 DNA: TGTGCCAGCAGCTTAGATGCGGGATACCCACACAATGAGCAGTTCTTC

D gene: .
V gene: TRBV7-2
J gene: TRBJ1-1
clone size: .
CDR3 protein: CASSSGRRITEAFF
CDR3 DNA: TGTGCCAGCAGCTCAGGTCGCCGTATTACTGAAGCTTTCTTT

D gene: .
V gene: TRBV6-6
J gene: TRBJ1-6
clone size: .
CDR3 protein: CASSWGRNDSPLHF
CDR3 DNA: TGTGCCAGCAGTTGGGGCAGGAATGACTCACCCCTCCACTTT

D gene: .
V gene: TRBV19
J gene: TRBJ1-1
clone size: .
CDR3 protein: CASSMHRVTEAFF
CDR3 DNA: TGTGCCAGTAGTATGCACAGGGTCACTGAAGCTTTCTTT

D gene: TRBD1
V gene: TRBV4-1
J gene: TRBJ2-2
clone size: .
CDR3 protein: CASRTYGTGLTGELFF
CDR3 DNA: TGCGCCAGCAGAACATACGGGACAGGGTTAACCGGGGAGCTGTTTTTT

D gene: TRBD1
V gene: TRBV23-1
J gene: TRBJ1-2
clone size: .
CDR3 protein: CASSQYSGTAFGYTF
CDR3 DNA: TGCGCCAGCAGTCAATACTCCGGGACAGCTTTTGGCTACACCTTC

D gene: TRBD2
V gene: TRBV9
J gene: TRBJ2-1
clone size: .
CDR3 protein: CASSVVLAGEQFF
CDR3 DNA: TGTGCCAGCAGCGTAGTCCTAGCGGGGGAGCAGTTCTTC

D gene: .
V gene: TRBV9
J gene: TRBJ2-4
clone size: .
CDR3 protein: CASSVSPGLPNIQYF
CDR3 DNA: TGTGCCAGCAGCGTTTCTCCGGGACTCCCAAACATTCAGTACTTC

D gene: .
V gene: TRBV28
J gene: TRBJ1-1
clone size: few
CDR3 protein: CASSLPQGMGTEAFF
CDR3 DNA: TGTGCCAGCAGTTTACCACAGGGCATGGGGACTGAAGCTTTCTTT

D gene: TRBD1
V gene: TRBV4-1
J gene: TRBJ1-5
clone size: .
CDR3 protein: CASSQEELDRGNQPQHF
CDR3 DNA: TGCGCCAGCAGCCAAGAAGAATTGGACAGGGGCAATCAGCCCCAGCATTTT

D gene: .
V gene: TRBV19
J gene: TRBJ2-1
clone size: .
CDR3 protein: CASSIDRGTYNEQFF
CDR3 DNA: TGTGCCAGTAGTATAGATCGAGGAACCTACAATGAGCAGTTCTTC

D gene: .
V gene: TRBV5-4
J gene: TRBJ2-1
clone size: .
CDR3 protein: CASSLDTGVDEQFF
CDR3 DNA: TGTGCCAGCAGCTTGGACACCGGGGTGGATGAGCAGTTCTTC

D gene: TRBD2
V gene: TRBV4-2
J gene: TRBJ2-7
clone size: .
CDR3 protein: CASSQELAGREQYF
CDR3 DNA: TGTGCCAGCAGCCAAGAACTAGCGGGTCGGGAGCAGTACTTC

D gene: .
V gene: TRBV19
J gene: TRBJ2-7
clone size: once
CDR3 protein: CASSMDATTAYEQYF
CDR3 DNA: TGTGCCAGTAGTATGGACGCGACTACGGCCTACGAGCAGTACTTC